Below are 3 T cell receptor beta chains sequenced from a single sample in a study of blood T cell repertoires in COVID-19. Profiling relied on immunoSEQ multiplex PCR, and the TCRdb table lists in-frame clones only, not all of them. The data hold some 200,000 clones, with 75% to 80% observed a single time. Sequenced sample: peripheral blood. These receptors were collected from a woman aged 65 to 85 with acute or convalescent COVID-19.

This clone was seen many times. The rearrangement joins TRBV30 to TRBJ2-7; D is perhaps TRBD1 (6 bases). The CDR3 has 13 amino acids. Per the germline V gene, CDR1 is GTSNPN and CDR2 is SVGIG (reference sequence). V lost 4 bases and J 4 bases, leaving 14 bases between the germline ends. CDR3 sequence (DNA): TGTGCCTGGACTCAGGGGAGTTCGTACGAGCAGTACTTC. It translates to CAWTQGSSYEQYF. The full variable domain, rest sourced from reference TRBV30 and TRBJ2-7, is SQTIHQWPATLVQPVGSPLSLECTVEGTSNPNLYWYRQAAGRGLQLLFYSVGIGQISSEVPQNLSASRPQDRQFILSSKKLLLSDSGFYLCAWTQGSSYEQYFGPGTRLTVT.

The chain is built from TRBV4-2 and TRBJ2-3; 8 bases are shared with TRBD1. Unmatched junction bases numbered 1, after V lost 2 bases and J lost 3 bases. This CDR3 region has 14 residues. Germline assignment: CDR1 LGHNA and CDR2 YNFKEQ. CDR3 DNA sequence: TGTGCCAGCAGCCAACGACAGGGGACAGATACGCAGTATTTT. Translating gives CASSQRQGTDTQYF.

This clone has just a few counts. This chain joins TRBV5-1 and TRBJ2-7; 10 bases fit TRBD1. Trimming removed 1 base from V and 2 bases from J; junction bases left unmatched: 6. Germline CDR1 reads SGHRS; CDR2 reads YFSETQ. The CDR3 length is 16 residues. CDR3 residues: CASSLFGQGGTYEQYF. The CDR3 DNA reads TGCGCCAGCAGCTTGTTTGGACAGGGGGGTACCTACGAGCAGTACTTC. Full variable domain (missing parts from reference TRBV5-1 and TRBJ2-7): KAGVTQTPRYLIKTRGQQVTLSCSPISGHRSVSWYQQTPGQGLQFLFEYFSETQRNKGNFPGRFSGRQFSNSRSEMNVSTLELGDSALYLCASSLFGQGGTYEQYFGPGTRLTVT.